This TCR beta chain was observed in a study of blood T cells in healthy people across ages. Whole-study results and caveats: Unsorted PBMC material precluded a definitive naive versus antigen-experienced comparison. Unknown CMV status may confound age-related changes in expanded clones.

Next came a second PCR, run for roughly 7 to 12 cycles, which used a sample-barcoded 5' primer along with a J-beta primer mix. TCRdb re-called the 5' RACE reads through MiXCR, storing one row per CDR3 protein. This sample has 1.4 million to 1.5 million distinct CDR3 sequences; around two fifths occur once, and the top ten carry approximately 7.9%. Points on this clonotype: Antigen specificity is unknown. At one boundary the junction diverges from the germline segment, which might be a read error.

Germline CDR1 is SGHTA and CDR2 is FQGNSA. This CDR3 contains 18 residues. This TCR derives from a woman between 18 and 30 years old in good health. Sequencing used blood. The chain couples TRBV7-2 to TRBJ1-6; D might be TRBD1 (5 bases). DNA for the CDR3: TGTGTCAGCAGCCCCCTGAAATCTTCGGGACGGAATAATTCACCCCTCCACTTT. Protein sequence: CVSSPLKSSGRNNSPLHF.